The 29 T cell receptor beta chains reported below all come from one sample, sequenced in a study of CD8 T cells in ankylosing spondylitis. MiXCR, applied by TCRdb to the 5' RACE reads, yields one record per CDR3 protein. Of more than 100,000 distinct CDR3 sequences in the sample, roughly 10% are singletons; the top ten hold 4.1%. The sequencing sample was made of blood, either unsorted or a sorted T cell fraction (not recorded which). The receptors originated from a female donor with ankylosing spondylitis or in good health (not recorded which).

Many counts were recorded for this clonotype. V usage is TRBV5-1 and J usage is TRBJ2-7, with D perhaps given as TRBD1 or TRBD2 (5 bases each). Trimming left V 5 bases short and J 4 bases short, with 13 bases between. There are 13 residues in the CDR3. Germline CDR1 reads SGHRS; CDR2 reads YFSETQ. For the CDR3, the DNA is TGCGCCAGCAGAGGGACCTCTCCTTACGAGCAGTACTTC. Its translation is CASRGTSPYEQYF. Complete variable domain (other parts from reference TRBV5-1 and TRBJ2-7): KAGVTQTPRYLIKTRGQQVTLSCSPISGHRSVSWYQQTPGQGLQFLFEYFSETQRNKGNFPGRFSGRQFSNSRSEMNVSTLELGDSALYLCASRGTSPYEQYFGPGTRLTVT.

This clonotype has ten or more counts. The CDR3 sequence is CASSSDGGAYLDTQYF. Here the CDR3 DNA reads TGTGCCAGCAGCTCTGACGGGGGGGCCTATCTAGATACGCAGTATTTT. This chain links TRBV5-6 with TRBJ2-3; 8 bases fit TRBD2. Germline assignment: CDR1 SGHDT and CDR2 YYEEEE. The V and J ends lost 3 bases and 5 bases, in that order; junction bases with no gene match: 11. The CDR3 is 16 residues long.

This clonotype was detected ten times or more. DNA for the CDR3: TGCGCCAGCAGCTTAGGGACAGGGGACACTGAAGCTTTCTTT. Its translation: CASSLGTGDTEAFF. The chain has TRBV5-1 and TRBJ1-1; 10 bases map to TRBD1. CDR1 is SGHRS, CDR2 YFSETQ, per germline. With 2 bases clipped from V and 3 bases from J, the junction kept 1 base outside the gene matches. The CDR3 consists of 14 residues.

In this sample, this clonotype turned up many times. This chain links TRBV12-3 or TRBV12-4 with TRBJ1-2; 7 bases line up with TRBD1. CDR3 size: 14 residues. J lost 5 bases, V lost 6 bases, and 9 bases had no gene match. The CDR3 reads CASRVGTEPYGYTF. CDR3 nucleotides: TGTGCCAGCAGAGTAGGGACAGAACCTTATGGCTACACCTTC.

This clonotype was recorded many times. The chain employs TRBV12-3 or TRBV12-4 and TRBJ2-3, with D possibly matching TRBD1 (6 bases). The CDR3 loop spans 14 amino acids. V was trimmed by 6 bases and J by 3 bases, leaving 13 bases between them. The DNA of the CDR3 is TGTGCCAGCAGCCCGAATCAGGGGACAGATACGCAGTATTTT. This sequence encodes CASSPNQGTDTQYF.

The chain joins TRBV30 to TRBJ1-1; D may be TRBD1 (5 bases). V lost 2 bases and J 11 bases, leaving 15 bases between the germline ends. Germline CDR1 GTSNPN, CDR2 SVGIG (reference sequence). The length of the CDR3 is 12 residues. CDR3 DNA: TGTGCCTGGAGTCCGGGGCCCCTAGTCGCTTTCTTT. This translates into CAWSPGPLVAFF.

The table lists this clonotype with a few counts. The CDR3 DNA follows: TGTGCCAGCGAAACTAGCGTACCTCCAGATACGCAGTATTTT. Protein sequence: CASETSVPPDTQYF. The chain recombines TRBV7-9 with TRBJ2-3; 7 bases are shared with TRBD2. The junction had 9 bases not matched to a gene; V was cut back by 8 bases and J by 4 bases. Germline V gene data show CDR1 as SEHNR and CDR2 as FQNEAQ (reference sequence). This CDR3 is 14 amino acids long.

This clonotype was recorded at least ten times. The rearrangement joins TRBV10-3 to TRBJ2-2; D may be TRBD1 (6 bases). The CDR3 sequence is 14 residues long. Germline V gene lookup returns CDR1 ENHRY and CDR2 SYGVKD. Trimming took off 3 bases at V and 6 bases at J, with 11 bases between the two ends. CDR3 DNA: TGTGCCATCAGTGACAGGGGATCGTCCGGGGAGCTGTTTTTT. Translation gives CAISDRGSSGELFF.

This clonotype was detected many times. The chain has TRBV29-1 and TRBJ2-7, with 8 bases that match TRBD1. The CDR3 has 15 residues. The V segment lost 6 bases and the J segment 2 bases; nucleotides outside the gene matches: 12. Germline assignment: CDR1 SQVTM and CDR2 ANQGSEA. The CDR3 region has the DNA TGCAGCGTAGACTTCGGACAGGGAAAGCCCTACGAGCAGTACTTC. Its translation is CSVDFGQGKPYEQYF.

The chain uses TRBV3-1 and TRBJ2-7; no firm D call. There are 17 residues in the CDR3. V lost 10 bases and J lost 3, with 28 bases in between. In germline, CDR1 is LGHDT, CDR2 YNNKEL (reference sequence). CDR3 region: CATTQEAGPGLSYEQYF. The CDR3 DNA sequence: TGTGCCACCACCCAAGAGGCCGGACCCGGGCTCAGCTACGAGCAGTACTTC.

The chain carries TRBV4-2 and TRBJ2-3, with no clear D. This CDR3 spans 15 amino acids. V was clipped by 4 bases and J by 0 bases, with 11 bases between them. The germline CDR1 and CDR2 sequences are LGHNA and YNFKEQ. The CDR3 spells CASSPRKGSTDTQYF. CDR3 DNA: TGTGCCAGCAGCCCTCGGAAGGGCAGCACAGATACGCAGTATTTT.

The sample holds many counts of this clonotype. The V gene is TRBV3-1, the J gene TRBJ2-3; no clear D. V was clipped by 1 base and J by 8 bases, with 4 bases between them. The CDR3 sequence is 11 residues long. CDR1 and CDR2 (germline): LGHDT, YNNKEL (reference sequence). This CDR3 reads CASSQAGTQYF. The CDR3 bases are TGTGCCAGCAGCCAAGCAGGTACGCAGTATTTT.

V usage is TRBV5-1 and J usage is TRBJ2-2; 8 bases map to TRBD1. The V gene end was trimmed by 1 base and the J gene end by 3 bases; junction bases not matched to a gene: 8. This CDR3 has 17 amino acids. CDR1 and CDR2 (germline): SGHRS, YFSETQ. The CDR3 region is CASSLSGGKFDTGELFF. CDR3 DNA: TGCGCCAGCAGCTTGTCAGGGGGCAAATTTGACACCGGGGAGCTGTTTTTT.

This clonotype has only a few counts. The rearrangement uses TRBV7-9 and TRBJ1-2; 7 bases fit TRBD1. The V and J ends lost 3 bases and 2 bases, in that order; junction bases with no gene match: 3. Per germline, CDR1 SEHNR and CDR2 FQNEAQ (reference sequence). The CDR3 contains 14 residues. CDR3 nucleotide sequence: TGTGCCAGCAGCTTTGAGGGGGCGAACTATGGCTACACCTTC. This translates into CASSFEGANYGYTF.

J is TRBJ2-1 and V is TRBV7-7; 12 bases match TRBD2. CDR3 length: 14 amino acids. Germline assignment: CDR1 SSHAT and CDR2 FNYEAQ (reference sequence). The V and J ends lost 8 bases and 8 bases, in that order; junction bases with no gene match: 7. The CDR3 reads CASGLAGGWDEQFF. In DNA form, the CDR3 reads TGTGCCAGCGGCCTAGCGGGAGGGTGGGATGAGCAGTTCTTC.

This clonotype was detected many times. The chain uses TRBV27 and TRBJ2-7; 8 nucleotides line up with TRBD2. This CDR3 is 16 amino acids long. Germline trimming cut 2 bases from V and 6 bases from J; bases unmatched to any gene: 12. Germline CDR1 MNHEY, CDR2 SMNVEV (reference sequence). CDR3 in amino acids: CASSLTPTGGPIEQYF. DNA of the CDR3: TGTGCCAGCAGTTTAACCCCCACGGGAGGGCCAATCGAGCAGTACTTC.

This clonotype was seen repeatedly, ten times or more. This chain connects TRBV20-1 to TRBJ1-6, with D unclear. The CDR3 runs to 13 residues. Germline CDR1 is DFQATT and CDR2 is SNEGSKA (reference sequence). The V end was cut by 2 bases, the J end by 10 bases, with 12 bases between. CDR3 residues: CSARIGLGSPLHF. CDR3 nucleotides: TGCAGTGCTAGAATCGGGTTAGGGTCACCCCTCCACTTT.

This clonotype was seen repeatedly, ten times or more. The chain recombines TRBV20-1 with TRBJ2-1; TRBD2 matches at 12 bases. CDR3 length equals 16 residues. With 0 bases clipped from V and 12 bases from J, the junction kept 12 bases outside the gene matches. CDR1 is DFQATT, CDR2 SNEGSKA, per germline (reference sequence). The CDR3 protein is CSARDPGLAGFMLQFF. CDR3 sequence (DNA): TGCAGTGCTAGAGATCCCGGACTAGCGGGGTTTATGTTGCAGTTCTTC.

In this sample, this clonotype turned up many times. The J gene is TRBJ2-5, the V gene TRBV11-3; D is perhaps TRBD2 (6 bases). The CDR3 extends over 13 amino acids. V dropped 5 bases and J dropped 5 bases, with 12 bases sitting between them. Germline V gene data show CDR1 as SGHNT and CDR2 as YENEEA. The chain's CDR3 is CASSPTSMETQYF. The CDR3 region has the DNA TGTGCCAGCAGCCCGACTAGTATGGAGACCCAGTACTTC. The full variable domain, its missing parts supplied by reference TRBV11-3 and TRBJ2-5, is EAGVVQSPRYKIIEKKQPVAFWCNPISGHNTLYWYLQNLGQGPELLIRYENEEAVDDSQLPKDRFSAERLKGVDSTLKIQPAELGDSAVYLCASSPTSMETQYFGPGTRLLVL.

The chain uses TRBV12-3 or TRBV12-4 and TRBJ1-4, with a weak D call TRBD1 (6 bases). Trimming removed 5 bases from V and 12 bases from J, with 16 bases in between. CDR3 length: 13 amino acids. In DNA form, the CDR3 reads TGTGCCAGCAGTCCCATCACAGGGCTTGAACTGTTTTTT. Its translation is CASSPITGLELFF.

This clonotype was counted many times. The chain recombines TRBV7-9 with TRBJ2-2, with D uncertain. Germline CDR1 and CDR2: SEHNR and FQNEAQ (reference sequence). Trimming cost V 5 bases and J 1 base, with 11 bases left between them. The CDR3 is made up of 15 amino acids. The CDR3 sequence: CASSRDGVNTGELFF. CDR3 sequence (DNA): TGTGCCAGCAGCCGAGATGGGGTGAACACCGGGGAGCTGTTTTTT.

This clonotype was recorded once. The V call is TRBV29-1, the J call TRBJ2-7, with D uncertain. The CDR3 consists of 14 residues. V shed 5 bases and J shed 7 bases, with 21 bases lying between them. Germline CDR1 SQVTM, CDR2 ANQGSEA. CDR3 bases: TGCAGCGTTTATACCTACTCGGGTACCGAGGAGCAGTACTTC. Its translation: CSVYTYSGTEEQYF.

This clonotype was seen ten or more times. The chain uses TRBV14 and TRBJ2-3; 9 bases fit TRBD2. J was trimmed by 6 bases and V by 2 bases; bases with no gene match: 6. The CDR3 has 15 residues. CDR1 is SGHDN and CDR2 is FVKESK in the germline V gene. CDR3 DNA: TGTGCCAGCAGCCAATACCTAGCGGGGTCGGATACGCAGTATTTT. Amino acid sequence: CASSQYLAGSDTQYF.

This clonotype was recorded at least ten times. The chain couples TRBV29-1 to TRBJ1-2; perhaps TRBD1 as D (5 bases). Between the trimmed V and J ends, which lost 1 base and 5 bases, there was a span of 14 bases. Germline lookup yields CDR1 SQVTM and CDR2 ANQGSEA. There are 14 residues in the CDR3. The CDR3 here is CSVEVQGGGYGYTF. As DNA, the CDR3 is TGCAGCGTTGAAGTCCAGGGTGGAGGTTATGGCTACACCTTC.

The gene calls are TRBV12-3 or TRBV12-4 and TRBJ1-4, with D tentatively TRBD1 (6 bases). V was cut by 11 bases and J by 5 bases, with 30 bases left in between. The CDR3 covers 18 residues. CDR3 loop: CALSLLGGEGEENEKLFF. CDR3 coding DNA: TGTGCCCTCAGTTTATTAGGGGGAGAGGGGGAAGAGAATGAAAAACTGTTTTTT.

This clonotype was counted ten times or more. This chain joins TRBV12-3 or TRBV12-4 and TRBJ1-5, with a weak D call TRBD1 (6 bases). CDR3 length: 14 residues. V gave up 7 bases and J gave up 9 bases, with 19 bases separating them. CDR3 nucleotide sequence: TGTGCCAGCATTATGGGGGCCTCCGGGGGGCCCCAGCATTTT. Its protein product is CASIMGASGGPQHF.

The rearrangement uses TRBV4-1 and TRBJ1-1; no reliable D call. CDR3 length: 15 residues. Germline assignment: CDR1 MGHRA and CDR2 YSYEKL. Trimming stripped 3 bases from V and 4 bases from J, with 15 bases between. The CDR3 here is CASSHTVVVGTEAFF. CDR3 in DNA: TGCGCCAGCAGCCATACAGTTGTAGTAGGCACTGAAGCTTTCTTT.

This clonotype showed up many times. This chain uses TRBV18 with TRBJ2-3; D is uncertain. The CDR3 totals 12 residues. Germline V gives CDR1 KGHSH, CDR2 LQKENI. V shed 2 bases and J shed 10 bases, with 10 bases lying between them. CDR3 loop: CASSPGAGAQYF. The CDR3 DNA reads TGTGCCAGCTCACCAGGAGCAGGTGCGCAGTATTTT.

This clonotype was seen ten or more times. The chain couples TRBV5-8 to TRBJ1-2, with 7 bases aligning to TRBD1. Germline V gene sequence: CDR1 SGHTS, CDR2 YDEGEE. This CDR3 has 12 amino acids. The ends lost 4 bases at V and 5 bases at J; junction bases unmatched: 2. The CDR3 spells CASSHRGYGYTF. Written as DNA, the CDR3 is TGTGCCAGCAGCCACAGGGGTTATGGCTACACCTTC.